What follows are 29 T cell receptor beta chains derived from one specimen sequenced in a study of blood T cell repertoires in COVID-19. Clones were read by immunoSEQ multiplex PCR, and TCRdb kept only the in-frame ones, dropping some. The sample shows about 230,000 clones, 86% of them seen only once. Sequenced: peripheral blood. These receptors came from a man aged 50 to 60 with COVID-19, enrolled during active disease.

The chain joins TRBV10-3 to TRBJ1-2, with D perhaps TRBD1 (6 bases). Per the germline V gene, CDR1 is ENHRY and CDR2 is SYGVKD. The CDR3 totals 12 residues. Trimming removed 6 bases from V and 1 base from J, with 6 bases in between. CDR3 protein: CAIRDSNYGYTF. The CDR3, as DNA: TGTGCCATCAGGGACAGTAACTATGGCTACACCTTC.

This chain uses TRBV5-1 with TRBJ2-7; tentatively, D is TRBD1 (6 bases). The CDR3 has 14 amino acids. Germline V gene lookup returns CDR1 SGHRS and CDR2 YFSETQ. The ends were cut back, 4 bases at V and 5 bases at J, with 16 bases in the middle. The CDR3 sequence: CASSPYTGSHEQYF. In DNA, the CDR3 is TGCGCCAGCAGCCCATATACAGGGTCCCACGAGCAGTACTTC.

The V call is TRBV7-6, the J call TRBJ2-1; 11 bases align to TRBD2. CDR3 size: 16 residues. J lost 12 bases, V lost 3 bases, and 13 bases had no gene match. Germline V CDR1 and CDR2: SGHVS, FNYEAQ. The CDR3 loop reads CASSFRPPGLAERQFF. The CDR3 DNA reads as TGTGCCAGCAGCTTTCGACCACCGGGACTAGCGGAGAGGCAGTTCTTC.

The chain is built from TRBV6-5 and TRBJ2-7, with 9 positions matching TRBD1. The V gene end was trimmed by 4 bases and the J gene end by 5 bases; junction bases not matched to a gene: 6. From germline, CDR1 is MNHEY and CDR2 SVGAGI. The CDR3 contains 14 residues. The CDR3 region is CASSWGQGRDEQYF. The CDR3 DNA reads TGTGCCAGCAGTTGGGGACAGGGTCGCGACGAGCAGTACTTC.

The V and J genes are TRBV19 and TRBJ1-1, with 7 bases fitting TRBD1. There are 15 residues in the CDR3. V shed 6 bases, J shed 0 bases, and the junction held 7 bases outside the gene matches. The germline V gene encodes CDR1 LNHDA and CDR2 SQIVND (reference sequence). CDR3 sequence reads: CASSLTGQVNTEAFF. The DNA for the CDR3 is TGTGCCAGTAGCCTGACAGGGCAAGTGAACACTGAAGCTTTCTTT.

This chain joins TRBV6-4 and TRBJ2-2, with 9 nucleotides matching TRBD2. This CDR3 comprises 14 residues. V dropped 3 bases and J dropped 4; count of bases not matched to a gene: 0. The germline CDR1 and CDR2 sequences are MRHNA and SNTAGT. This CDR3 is CASSDSGGTGELFF. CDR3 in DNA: TGTGCCAGCAGTGATAGCGGGGGCACCGGGGAGCTGTTTTTT.

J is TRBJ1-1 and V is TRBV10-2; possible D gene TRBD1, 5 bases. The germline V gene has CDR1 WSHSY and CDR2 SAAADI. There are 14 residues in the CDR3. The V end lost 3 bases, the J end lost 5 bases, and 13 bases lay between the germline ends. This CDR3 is CASSELGGETEAFF. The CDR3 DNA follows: TGCGCCAGCAGTGAACTGGGGGGAGAAACTGAAGCTTTCTTT.

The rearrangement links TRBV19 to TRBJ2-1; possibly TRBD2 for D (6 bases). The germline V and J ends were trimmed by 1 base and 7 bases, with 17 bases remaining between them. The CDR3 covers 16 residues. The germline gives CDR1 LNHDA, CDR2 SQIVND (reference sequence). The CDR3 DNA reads TGTGCCAGTAGTATAGCTCGGGGGAGGCCGAGGAATGAGCAGTTCTTC. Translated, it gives CASSIARGRPRNEQFF.

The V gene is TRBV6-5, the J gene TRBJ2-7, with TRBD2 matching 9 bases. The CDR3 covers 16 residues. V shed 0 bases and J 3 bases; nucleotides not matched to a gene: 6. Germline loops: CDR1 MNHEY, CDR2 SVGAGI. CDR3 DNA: TGTGCCAGCAGTTACTCGACCAGCGGGAGGATCTACGAGCAGTACTTC. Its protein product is CASSYSTSGRIYEQYF.

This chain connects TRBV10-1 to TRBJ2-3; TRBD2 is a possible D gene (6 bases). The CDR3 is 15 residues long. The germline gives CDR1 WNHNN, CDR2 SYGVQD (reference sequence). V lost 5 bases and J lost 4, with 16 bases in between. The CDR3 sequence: CASSSTGVVADTQYF. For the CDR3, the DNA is TGCGCCAGCAGTTCGACGGGAGTAGTCGCAGATACGCAGTATTTT.

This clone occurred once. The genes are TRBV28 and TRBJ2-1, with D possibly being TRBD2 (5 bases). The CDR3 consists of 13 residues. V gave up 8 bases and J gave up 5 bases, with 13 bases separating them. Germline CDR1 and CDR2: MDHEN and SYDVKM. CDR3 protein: CASVSGGDNEQFF. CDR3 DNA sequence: TGTGCCAGCGTAAGCGGTGGGGACAATGAGCAGTTCTTC.

This chain's CDR3 is CASSDRENIQYF. Here the CDR3 DNA reads TGTGCCAGCAGCGACAGAGAAAACATTCAGTACTTC. This chain connects TRBV9 to TRBJ2-4, with D uncertain. Trimming pared 3 bases from V and 5 bases from J, leaving 6 bases between. CDR1 is SGDLS and CDR2 is YYNGEE in the germline V gene. The length of the CDR3 is 12 residues.

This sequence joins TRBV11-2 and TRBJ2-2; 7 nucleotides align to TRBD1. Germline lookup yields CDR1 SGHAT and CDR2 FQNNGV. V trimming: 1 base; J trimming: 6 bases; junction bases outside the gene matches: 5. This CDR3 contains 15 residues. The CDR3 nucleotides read TGTGCCAGCAGCTTAGGGACAGGCAGATCCGGGGAGCTGTTTTTT. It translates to CASSLGTGRSGELFF.

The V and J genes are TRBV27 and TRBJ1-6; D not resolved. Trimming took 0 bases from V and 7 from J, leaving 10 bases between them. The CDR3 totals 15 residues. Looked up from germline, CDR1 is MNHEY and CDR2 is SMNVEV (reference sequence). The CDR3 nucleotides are TGTGCCAGCAGTTTATCCGGGTCGGGGAATTCACCCCTCCACTTT. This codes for CASSLSGSGNSPLHF.

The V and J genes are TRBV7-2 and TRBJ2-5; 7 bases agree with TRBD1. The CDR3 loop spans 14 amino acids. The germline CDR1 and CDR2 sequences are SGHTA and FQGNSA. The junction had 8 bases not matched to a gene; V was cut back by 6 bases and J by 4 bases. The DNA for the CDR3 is TGTGCCAGCAGGCGACAGGGTCAAGCAGAGACCCAGTACTTC. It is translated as CASRRQGQAETQYF.

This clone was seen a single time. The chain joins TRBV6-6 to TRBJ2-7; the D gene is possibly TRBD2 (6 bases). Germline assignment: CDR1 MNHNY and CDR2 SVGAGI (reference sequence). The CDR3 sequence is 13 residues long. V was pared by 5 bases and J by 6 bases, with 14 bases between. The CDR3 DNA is TGTGCCAGCAGTGTATCGGGGGAACGCGAGCAGTACTTC. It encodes CASSVSGEREQYF.

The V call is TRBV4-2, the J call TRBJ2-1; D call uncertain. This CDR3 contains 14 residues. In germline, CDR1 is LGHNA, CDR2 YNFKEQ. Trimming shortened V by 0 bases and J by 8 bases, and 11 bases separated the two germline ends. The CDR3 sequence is CASSQEGSVDEQFF. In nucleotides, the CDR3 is TGTGCCAGCAGCCAAGAGGGCAGTGTAGATGAGCAGTTCTTC.

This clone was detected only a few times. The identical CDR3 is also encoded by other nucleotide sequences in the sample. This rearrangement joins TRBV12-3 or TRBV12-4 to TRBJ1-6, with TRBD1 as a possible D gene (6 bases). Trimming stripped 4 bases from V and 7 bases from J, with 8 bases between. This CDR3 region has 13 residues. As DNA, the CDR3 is TGTGCCAGCAGTTCGGACAGCAATTCACCCCTCCACTTT. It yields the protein CASSSDSNSPLHF.

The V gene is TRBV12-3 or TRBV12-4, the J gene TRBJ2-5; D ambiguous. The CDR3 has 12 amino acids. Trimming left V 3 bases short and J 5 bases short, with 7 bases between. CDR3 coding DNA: TGTGCCAGCAGTTTCGTTTCGGAGACCCAGTACTTC. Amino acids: CASSFVSETQYF.

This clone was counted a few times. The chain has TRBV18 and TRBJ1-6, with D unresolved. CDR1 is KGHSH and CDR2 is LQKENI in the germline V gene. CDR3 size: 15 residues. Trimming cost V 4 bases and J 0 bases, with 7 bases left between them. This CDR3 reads CASSLVSSYNSPLHF. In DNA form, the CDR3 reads TGTGCCAGCTCACTGGTCAGCTCCTATAATTCACCCCTCCACTTT.

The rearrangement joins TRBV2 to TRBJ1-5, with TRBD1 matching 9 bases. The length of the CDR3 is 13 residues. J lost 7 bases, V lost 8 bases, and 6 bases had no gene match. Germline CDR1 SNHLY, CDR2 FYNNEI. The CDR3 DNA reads TGTGCCAGCGGACAGGGGTCATTCCAGCCCCAGCATTTT. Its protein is CASGQGSFQPQHF.

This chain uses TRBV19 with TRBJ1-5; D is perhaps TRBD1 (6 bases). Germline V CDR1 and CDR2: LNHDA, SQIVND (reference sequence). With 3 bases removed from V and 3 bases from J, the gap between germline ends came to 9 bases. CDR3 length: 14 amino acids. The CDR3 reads CASSITGYNQPQHF. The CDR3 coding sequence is TGTGCCAGTAGTATTACAGGGTACAATCAGCCCCAGCATTTT.

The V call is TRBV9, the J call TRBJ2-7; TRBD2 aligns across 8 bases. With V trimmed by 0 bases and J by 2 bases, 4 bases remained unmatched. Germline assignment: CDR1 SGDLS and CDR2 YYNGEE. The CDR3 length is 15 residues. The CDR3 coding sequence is TGTGCCAGCAGCGTAGATATCGGGAGGGCCTACGAGCAGTACTTC. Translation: CASSVDIGRAYEQYF.

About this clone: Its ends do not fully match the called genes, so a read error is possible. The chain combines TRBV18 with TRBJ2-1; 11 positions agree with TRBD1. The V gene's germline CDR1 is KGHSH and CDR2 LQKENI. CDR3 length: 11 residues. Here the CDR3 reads CASSPGQGGLF. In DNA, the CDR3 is TGTGCCAGCTCCCCGGGACAGGGGGGACTCTTC.

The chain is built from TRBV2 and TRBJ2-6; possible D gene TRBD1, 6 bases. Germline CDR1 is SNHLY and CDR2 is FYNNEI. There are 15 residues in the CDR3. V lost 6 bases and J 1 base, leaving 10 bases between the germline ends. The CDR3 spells CASSLQGSGANVLTF. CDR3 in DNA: TGTGCCAGCAGCTTACAGGGATCTGGGGCCAACGTCCTGACTTTC.

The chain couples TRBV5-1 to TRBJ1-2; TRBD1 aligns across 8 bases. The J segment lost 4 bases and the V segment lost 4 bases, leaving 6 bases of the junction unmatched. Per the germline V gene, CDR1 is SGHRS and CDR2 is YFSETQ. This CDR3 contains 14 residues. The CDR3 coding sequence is TGCGCCAGCAGCCCGACAGGGGAGGTCTATGGCTACACCTTC. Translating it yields CASSPTGEVYGYTF.

This chain's CDR3 is CASSQATSGYHRIPYEQYF. The CDR3 nucleotides are TGTGCCAGCAGTCAAGCGACTAGCGGCTATCACCGAATCCCCTACGAGCAGTACTTC. The rearrangement joins TRBV27 to TRBJ2-7, with TRBD2 identical over 9 bases. J lost 2 bases, V lost 5 bases, and 19 bases had no gene match. Germline V gene data show CDR1 as MNHEY and CDR2 as SMNVEV (reference sequence). The CDR3 spans 19 residues.

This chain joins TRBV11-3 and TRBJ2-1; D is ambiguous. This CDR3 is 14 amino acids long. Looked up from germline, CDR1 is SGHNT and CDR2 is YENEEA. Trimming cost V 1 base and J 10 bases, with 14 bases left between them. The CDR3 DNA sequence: TGTGCCAGCAGCTTAGGTATCGGAGTCGGCGAGCAGTTCTTC. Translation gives CASSLGIGVGEQFF.

DNA of the CDR3: TGCAGTGCTAGTTACGGAGATCAGCCCCAGCATTTT. It specifies CSASYGDQPQHF. V usage is TRBV20-1 and J usage is TRBJ1-5; no clear D gene. The V gene's germline CDR1 is DFQATT and CDR2 SNEGSKA (reference sequence). CDR3 length equals 12 residues. Between the trimmed V and J ends, which lost 3 bases and 5 bases, there was a span of 8 bases.